These 8 T cell receptor beta chains originate from one sample sequenced in a study of graft-versus-host responses after intestinal transplantation. The method was immunoSEQ multiplex PCR; TCRdb's version includes in-frame clones alone and lacks a portion of them. The sample has tens of thousands of clones, roughly 90% seen once. Their target antigens are unknown. This sample comprised unstimulated CD8+ T cells sorted from spleen or lymph node cells, obtained before intestinal transplant. The receptors stem from a human donor who received an intestinal transplant.

The J gene is TRBJ1-4, the V gene TRBV5-1; D not certain. Deletions cut 0 bases from V and 4 bases from J, with 13 bases between. CDR1 is SGHRS and CDR2 is YFSETQ in the germline V gene. CDR3 size: 16 residues. CDR3 DNA sequence: TGCGCCAGCAGCTTGGGAGAGGGTTCCCGTAATGAAAAACTGTTTTTT. Its translation: CASSLGEGSRNEKLFF. Combining the CDR3 with reference TRBV5-1 and TRBJ1-4 gives the whole variable domain KAGVTQTPRYLIKTRGQQVTLSCSPISGHRSVSWYQQTPGQGLQFLFEYFSETQRNKGNFPGRFSGRQFSNSRSEMNVSTLELGDSALYLCASSLGEGSRNEKLFFGSGTQLSVL.

CDR3 sequence reads: CASSVTGSSYNEQFF. The CDR3 nucleotides read TGTGCCAGCAGCGTCACAGGGAGCTCCTACAATGAGCAGTTCTTC. The V and J genes are TRBV9 and TRBJ2-1; weak D call: TRBD1 (6 bases). The germline CDR1 and CDR2 sequences are SGDLS and YYNGEE. This CDR3 is 15 amino acids long. V was cut by 2 bases and J by 0 bases, with 9 bases left in between.

The rearrangement links TRBV6-6 to TRBJ2-5, with D possibly TRBD2 on 6 matching bases. V lost 3 bases, J lost 3 bases, and 8 bases lay in between. The germline V gene has CDR1 MNHNY and CDR2 SVGAGI (reference sequence). This CDR3 comprises 13 residues. CDR3: CASSYVAEETQYF. CDR3 sequence (DNA): TGTGCCAGCAGTTATGTAGCGGAAGAGACCCAGTACTTC.

The chain is built from TRBV5-3 and TRBJ1-2; D gene ambiguous. TRBV5-3 is filed as an ORF, its function uncertain. V lost 1 base to trimming and J lost 7 bases, with 20 bases between them. The CDR3 has 16 residues. CDR3 sequence: CARSLNTPREACGYTF. The CDR3 DNA is TGTGCCAGAAGCTTGAATACGCCGAGGGAGGCGTGTGGCTACACCTTC.

This clone has a handful of counts. This rearrangement joins TRBV28 to TRBJ2-1; 8 bases map to TRBD2. V dropped 8 bases and J dropped 4; count of bases not matched to a gene: 13. The CDR3 runs 16 residues. Per germline, CDR1 MDHEN and CDR2 SYDVKM. Here the CDR3 reads CASHYGDRGGYNEQFF. Written as DNA, the CDR3 is TGTGCCAGCCACTACGGCGATCGCGGGGGGTACAATGAGCAGTTCTTC.

The chain links TRBV2 to TRBJ2-7, with D perhaps TRBD2 (5 bases). Germline loops: CDR1 SNHLY, CDR2 FYNNEI. The CDR3 loop spans 16 amino acids. V was trimmed by 5 bases and J by 2 bases, leaving 19 bases between them. The CDR3 loop is CASSTLERRPPYEQYF. DNA of the CDR3: TGTGCCAGCAGTACCCTCGAGAGGAGGCCCCCCTACGAGCAGTACTTC.

V is TRBV5-1 and J is TRBJ2-1; 9 nucleotides match TRBD2. The V and J ends lost 5 bases and 2 bases, in that order; junction bases with no gene match: 14. Germline V gene lookup returns CDR1 SGHRS and CDR2 YFSETQ. CDR3 length: 18 residues. CDR3 amino acids: CASRPLGGRAYPYNEQFF. The CDR3 region has the DNA TGCGCCAGCAGGCCCCTCGGCGGGAGGGCCTACCCCTACAATGAGCAGTTCTTC. Filled out from reference TRBV5-1 and TRBJ2-1, the complete variable domain reads KAGVTQTPRYLIKTRGQQVTLSCSPISGHRSVSWYQQTPGQGLQFLFEYFSETQRNKGNFPGRFSGRQFSNSRSEMNVSTLELGDSALYLCASRPLGGRAYPYNEQFFGPGTRLTVL.

CDR3 amino acids: CASSVGDREETQYF. DNA for the CDR3: TGTGCCAGCAGCGTAGGTGACAGGGAAGAGACCCAGTACTTC. The rearrangement joins TRBV9 to TRBJ2-5; 7 bases map to TRBD1. This CDR3 has 14 residues. With V trimmed by 0 bases and J by 3 bases, 2 bases remained unmatched. Per the germline V gene, CDR1 is SGDLS and CDR2 is YYNGEE. Full variable domain (remainder filled in from reference TRBV9 and TRBJ2-5): DSGVTQTPKHLITATGQRVTLRCSPRSGDLSVYWYQQSLDQGLQFLIQYYNGEERAKGNILERFSAQQFPDLHSELNLSSLELGDSALYFCASSVGDREETQYFGPGTRLLVL.